The text below deals with one T cell receptor (beta chain). Its antigen is still unknown. CDR3 length: 13 amino acids. Trimming removed 6 bases from V and 4 bases from J, with 10 bases in between. The germline V gene has CDR1 MNHNS and CDR2 SASEGT. These data are taken from a study of cytomegalovirus exposure and HLA in healthy donors. Study-wide context: Out of approximately 170 million T cells, an earlier analysis found around 120 million unique TCR beta sequences in total. General study points: HLA alleles were associated with around 17,000 TCR beta sequences in a later analysis at 0.05 false discovery rate. Researchers reported in a later analysis that a missense DCLRE1C variant was tied to TCR beta V- and J-gene trimming. The majority of CMV-associated TCR beta chains were reported as apparently HLA-restricted in a later analysis.

Primers included in the PCR were 60 Vbeta and 13 Jbeta primers. The repertoire was sequenced with immunoSEQ multiplex PCR; TCRdb's copy has only in-frame clones and lacks some. This sample yields approximately 150,000 clones, of which around 86% are seen a single time; about 2.5% belongs to the top ten. This clonotype originated in a male donor in good health and CMV-seronegative. The specimen was PBMCs. The chain links TRBV6-1 to TRBJ2-1; possible D gene TRBD1, 6 bases. CDR3 protein: CASRETGYNEQFF. CDR3 bases: TGTGCCAGCAGGGAAACAGGGTACAATGAGCAGTTCTTC.